This T cell receptor beta chain was captured in a study of blood T cell repertoires in COVID-19. Study summary: From the United States, Italy and Spain came samples of acute and convalescent COVID-19.

This clone was seen a few times. Germline V lookup: CDR1 MNHEY, CDR2 SMNVEV (reference sequence). Germline trimming cut 11 bases from V and 7 bases from J; bases unmatched to any gene: 9. The CDR3 sequence is 13 residues long. Original analysis: Estimation of nucleated cell counts was performed using reference gene primer amplification. The protocol was immunoSEQ multiplex PCR, while the TCRdb copy is restricted to in-frame clones and leaves out a portion. D and trimming come from the DNA, and the V and J calls and clone size come from that table. The sample shows roughly 150,000 clones, around 88% of them seen only once.

V usage is TRBV27 and J usage is TRBJ2-7, with 12 bases identical to TRBD1. The source is a human donor in a cohort sampled during active COVID-19. Sequenced material: peripheral blood. The CDR3 protein is CALAGQGAHEQYF. CDR3 coding DNA: TGTGCCTTGGCGGGACAGGGGGCTCATGAGCAGTACTTC.